This T cell receptor (beta chain) was documented in a study of cytotoxic CD8 clonotypes in ibrutinib-treated CLL. In the study overall: Partial responders around 24, complete 2; about 12 progressed and about 14 stayed in remission by median 68 months.

As to this clone: What it binds is unknown.

Study results and limitations: Clonality grew at ibrutinib response; at progression, it decreased back toward baseline. Under therapy, public clonotypes either contracted or stayed stable, and they were uncommon.

Measured with immunoSEQ multiplex PCR; TCRdb has only the in-frame clones, and not every one. The sample yields 20,000 to 30,000 clones, over 65% seen once. The sequence came from a human donor with chronic lymphocytic leukemia. The material sequenced was PBMCs, taken after 12 months of ibrutinib treatment.

CDR3 nucleotide sequence: TGTGCCAGCAGCTTAGGAGGTGGTCTGAACACTGAAGCTTTCTTT. It encodes CASSLGGGLNTEAFF. The chain has TRBV11-2 and TRBJ1-1; the D is unclear. V was pared by 1 base and J by 0 bases, with 9 bases between. From germline, CDR1 is SGHAT and CDR2 FQNNGV. The CDR3 extends over 15 amino acids.